These 7 T cell receptor beta chains originate from one sample sequenced in a study of regulatory T cells in long-lasting Graves disease. The sample's time point: newly diagnosed GD, antithyroid drugs for less than 3 months. There was RNA extracted from PBMCs, and the TCR library was made from it. Libraries of TCR beta came from iRepertoire HTBI primers plus Arm-PCR of CDR3 regions. TCRdb processed the multiplex PCR reads anew with MiXCR; each CDR3 protein has one entry. The table has approximately 400,000 distinct CDR3 sequences, 15% seen once. These data also featured in a second study, about T cells in Graves' hyperthyroidism and ophthalmopathy.

The sample was peripheral blood mononuclear cells (PBMCs), taken at new diagnosis, from a patient treated with antithyroid drugs. The source is a young woman with Graves disease.

This clonotype has a count of ten or more. This chain uses TRBV7-9 with TRBJ1-1; a possible D gene is TRBD1 (5 bases). Germline CDR1 SEHNR, CDR2 FQNEAQ (reference sequence). CDR3 length equals 11 residues. Between the trimmed V and J ends, which lost 10 bases and 11 bases, there was a span of 17 bases. The CDR3 DNA is TGTGCCACGGGACCGAAATTTGGGGCTTTCTTT. Residues: CATGPKFGAFF.

This clonotype was seen a few times. This rearrangement joins TRBV20-1 to TRBJ2-1, with TRBD2 matching over 10 bases. This CDR3 is built from 14 residues. With 2 bases clipped from V and 7 bases from J, the junction kept 5 bases outside the gene matches. CDR1 is DFQATT, CDR2 SNEGSKA, per germline (reference sequence). The CDR3 nucleotides are TGCAGTGCTAGACTAGCGGGAGATTCAAATGAGCAGTTCTTC. Amino acids: CSARLAGDSNEQFF.

V usage is TRBV15 and J usage is TRBJ1-5, with TRBD1 as a possible D gene (5 bases). Germline CDR1 reads LNHNV; CDR2 reads YYDKDF (reference sequence). Trimming removed 0 bases at V and 1 base at J, with 13 bases between. There are 17 residues in the CDR3. The CDR3 coding sequence is TGTGCCACCAGCAGAGAGGGGGGACTGAGAAGCAATCAGCCCCAGCATTTT. It translates to CATSREGGLRSNQPQHF.

The genes are TRBV4-1 and TRBJ1-6; D gene unclear. The germline CDR1 and CDR2 sequences are MGHRA and YSYEKL. V shed 0 bases and J shed 7 bases, with 13 bases lying between them. CDR3 size: 16 residues. CDR3 nucleotide sequence: TGCGCCAGCAGCCAAGAGAGCGGTTACGCAAATTCACCCCTCCACTTT. Amino acid sequence: CASSQESGYANSPLHF.

This clonotype was seen more than once but under ten times. The rearrangement links TRBV7-8 to TRBJ1-1, with D uncertain. CDR3 length: 14 amino acids. V lost 3 bases to trimming and J lost 6 bases, with 14 bases between them. CDR1 and CDR2 (germline): SGHVS, FQNEAQ. The CDR3 DNA sequence: TGTGCCAGCAGCTTCTTGAGGAAGGGCGCTGAAGCTTTCTTT. It encodes CASSFLRKGAEAFF.

This clonotype came up many times. V is TRBV4-2 and J is TRBJ1-2; D is undetermined. V was trimmed by 1 base and J by 5 bases, leaving 8 bases between them. Germline V gene lookup returns CDR1 LGHNA and CDR2 YNFKEQ. The CDR3 spans 13 residues. CDR3 nucleotides: TGTGCCAGCAGCCAAGGTTCCTCTTATGGCTACACCTTC. This encodes CASSQGSSYGYTF.

The sample holds a few counts of this clonotype. V usage is TRBV4-1 and J usage is TRBJ1-5; D is uncertain. Trimming removed 4 bases at V and 4 bases at J, with 23 bases between. The CDR3 extends over 18 amino acids. Germline CDR1 and CDR2: MGHRA and YSYEKL. CDR3 region: CASSRDDGGSGSNQPQHF. DNA for the CDR3: TGCGCCAGCAGCCGAGACGATGGTGGGTCCGGATCGAATCAGCCCCAGCATTTT.